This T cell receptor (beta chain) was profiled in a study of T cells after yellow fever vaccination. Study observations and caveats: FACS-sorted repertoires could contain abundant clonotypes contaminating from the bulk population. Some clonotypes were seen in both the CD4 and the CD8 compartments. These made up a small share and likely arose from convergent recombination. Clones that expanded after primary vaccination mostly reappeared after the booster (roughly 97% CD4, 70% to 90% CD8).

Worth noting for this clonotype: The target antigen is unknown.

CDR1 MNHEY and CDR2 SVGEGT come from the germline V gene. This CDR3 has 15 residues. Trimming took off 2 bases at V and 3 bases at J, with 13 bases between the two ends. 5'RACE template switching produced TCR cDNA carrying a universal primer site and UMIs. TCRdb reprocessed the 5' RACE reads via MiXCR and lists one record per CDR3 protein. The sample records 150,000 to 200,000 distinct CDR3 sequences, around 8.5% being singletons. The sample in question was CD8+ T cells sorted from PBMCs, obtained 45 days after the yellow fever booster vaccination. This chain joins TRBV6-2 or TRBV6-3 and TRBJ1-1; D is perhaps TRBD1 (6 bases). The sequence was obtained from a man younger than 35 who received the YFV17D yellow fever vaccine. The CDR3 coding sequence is TGTGCCAGCAGTTACGGACAGAACGAGGACACTGAAGCTTTCTTT. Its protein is CASSYGQNEDTEAFF.